One and the same sample provided the 18 T cell receptor beta chains below, sequenced in a study of blood T cells in healthy people across ages. Primed by a sample-barcoded 5' primer and a J-beta primer mix, a second PCR proceeded for roughly 6 to 12 cycles. TCRdb reprocessed the 5' RACE reads via MiXCR and lists one record per CDR3 protein. The table lists roughly 1.6 million distinct CDR3 sequences, 30% to 35% of them singletons. Sequencing input: blood. The receptors come from a woman younger than 45 in good health.

This clonotype was observed many times. V usage is TRBV5-1 and J usage is TRBJ2-1; D not certain. Germline V gene lookup returns CDR1 SGHRS and CDR2 YFSETQ. This CDR3 has 12 residues. Trimming took 3 bases from V and 9 from J, leaving 10 bases between them. The CDR3 sequence is CASSSVGIEQFF. The CDR3 DNA reads as TGCGCCAGCAGCTCTGTGGGTATTGAGCAGTTCTTC. Using reference TRBV5-1 and TRBJ2-1 for the parts outside the CDR3, the full variable domain is KAGVTQTPRYLIKTRGQQVTLSCSPISGHRSVSWYQQTPGQGLQFLFEYFSETQRNKGNFPGRFSGRQFSNSRSEMNVSTLELGDSALYLCASSSVGIEQFFGPGTRLTVL.

This clonotype was counted only a few times. This chain connects TRBV5-1 to TRBJ2-5; possibly TRBD1 or TRBD2 for D (5 bases each). The J call may not be correct, given that the DNA end is closer to TRBJ2-7. Germline lookup yields CDR1 SGHRS and CDR2 YFSETQ. There are 14 residues in the CDR3. Written as DNA, the CDR3 is TGCGCCAGCAGCTCCTCCGGGACGTCGGGCGAGCAGTACTTC. This codes for CASSSSGTSGEQYF.

The chain joins TRBV12-3 or TRBV12-4 to TRBJ2-7; 10 nucleotides line up with TRBD1. Trimming took 1 base from V and 3 from J; bases not matched to a gene: 3. This CDR3 region has 15 residues. The CDR3 loop reads CASSLGDRGNYEQYF. In DNA form, the CDR3 reads TGTGCCAGCAGTTTAGGGGACAGGGGTAACTACGAGCAGTACTTC.

The chain combines TRBV10-3 with TRBJ2-5; TRBD1 matches at 7 bases. V lost 2 bases, J lost 11 bases, and 17 bases stayed unmatched. The V gene's germline CDR1 is ENHRY and CDR2 SYGVKD. CDR3 length: 16 amino acids. The CDR3 protein is CAISEGGRTGLSEQYF. The CDR3 DNA reads as TGTGCCATCAGTGAGGGGGGTAGGACAGGCTTGTCAGAGCAGTACTTC.

J is TRBJ2-7 and V is TRBV20-1; 14 bases line up with TRBD2. The CDR3 spans 19 residues. Germline lookup yields CDR1 DFQATT and CDR2 SNEGSKA (reference sequence). With 2 bases clipped from V and 4 bases from J, the junction kept 16 bases outside the gene matches. CDR3 DNA: TGCAGTGCTAGATCTCGGACTAGCGGGGGGACTGCTTCGGCTTACGAGCAGTACTTC. Translated, it gives CSARSRTSGGTASAYEQYF.

This chain connects TRBV5-1 to TRBJ2-5; D is possibly TRBD2 (5 bases). The germline V and J ends were trimmed by 0 bases and 5 bases, with 14 bases remaining between them. In germline, CDR1 is SGHRS, CDR2 YFSETQ. The CDR3 loop spans 15 amino acids. The DNA of the CDR3 is TGCGCCAGCAGCTTGGACGGGAATCAGAGGGAGACCCAGTACTTC. It yields the protein CASSLDGNQRETQYF.

This clonotype was seen repeatedly, ten times or more. The chain recombines TRBV4-2 with TRBJ2-5; tentatively, D is TRBD2 (5 bases). Germline-derived CDR1 and CDR2 are LGHNA and YNFKEQ. This CDR3 spans 16 amino acids. Trimming stripped 0 bases from V and 0 bases from J, with 11 bases between. The CDR3 region has the DNA TGTGCCAGCAGCCAAGAAACGGCAGCGGACCAAGAGACCCAGTACTTC. Translated, it gives CASSQETAADQETQYF.

This clonotype was found a few times. The chain has TRBV15 and TRBJ2-5; D ambiguous. Trimming took 0 bases from V and 7 from J, leaving 15 bases between them. Germline loops: CDR1 LNHNV, CDR2 YYDKDF (reference sequence). This CDR3 contains 15 residues. CDR3: CATSRERDPLGTQYF. For the CDR3, the DNA is TGTGCCACCAGCAGAGAGCGCGACCCGCTGGGGACCCAGTACTTC.

This clonotype was seen repeatedly, ten times or more. The chain uses TRBV29-1 and TRBJ1-2, with a possible D match to TRBD1 (5 bases). Germline CDR1 is SQVTM and CDR2 is ANQGSEA. V was pared by 4 bases and J by 1 base, with 10 bases between. The CDR3 has 13 residues. CDR3 loop: CSVGGGNNYGYTF. The CDR3 nucleotides read TGCAGCGTTGGGGGGGGGAATAACTATGGCTACACCTTC.

The gene calls are TRBV9 and TRBJ2-4; D is unresolved. The CDR3 has 13 amino acids. Per the germline V gene, CDR1 is SGDLS and CDR2 is YYNGEE. The ends were cut back, 0 bases at V and 13 bases at J, with 14 bases in the middle. The DNA for the CDR3 is TGTGCCAGCAGCGTAGCCGACGGTATTGAGCAGTACTTC. It codes for CASSVADGIEQYF.

In the case of this clonotype: Relative to the germline gene, one junction end is altered; a read error may explain this. The chain employs TRBV18 and TRBJ2-3; D may match TRBD1 or TRBD2 (5 bases each). From germline, CDR1 is KGHSH and CDR2 LQKENI. The CDR3 spans 15 residues. CDR3 amino acids: CASSPLTDYTDTQYF. CDR3 nucleotide sequence: TGTGCCAGCTCACCATTGACAGACTACACAGACACGCAGTATTTT.

This clonotype was observed at least ten times. The chain employs TRBV13 and TRBJ2-7; D might be TRBD1 (5 bases). This CDR3 has 14 residues. From germline, CDR1 is PRHDT and CDR2 FYEKMQ (reference sequence). Trimming removed 4 bases from V and 3 bases from J, with 13 bases in between. The CDR3 loop reads CASSSIQVNYEQYF. The DNA of the CDR3 is TGTGCCAGCAGCTCAATACAGGTGAACTACGAGCAGTACTTC.

With regard to this clonotype: A much larger clone sits a single nucleotide away, making a read error possible. The chain combines TRBV4-1 with TRBJ2-6; D perhaps matches TRBD2 (5 bases). The ends were cut back, 8 bases at V and 4 bases at J, with 15 bases in the middle. There are 15 residues in the CDR3. Germline lookup yields CDR1 MGHRA and CDR2 YSYEKL. CDR3 nucleotide sequence: TGCGCCAGCGGTCAAGAGGTAGCGGGGGCCAACGTCCTGACTTTC. Translating gives CASGQEVAGANVLTF.

This clonotype was observed a few times. This sequence joins TRBV27 and TRBJ2-7, with TRBD1 matching 9 bases. Germline V lookup: CDR1 MNHEY, CDR2 SMNVEV (reference sequence). The CDR3 is 14 residues long. V gave up 7 bases and J gave up 3 bases; unmatched junction bases: 7. CDR3 coding DNA: TGTGCCAGCAATCCCGGGACAGGGCACTACGAGCAGTACTTC. Amino acids: CASNPGTGHYEQYF.

A note on this clonotype: An end of the junction differs from the germline gene, which may be a read error. V gene TRBV5-1 combines with J gene TRBJ2-2, with 9 bases identical to TRBD1. This CDR3 region has 18 residues. Germline loops: CDR1 SGHRS, CDR2 YFSETQ. The CDR3 region has the DNA TGCGCCAACAGCCCAACCCCAATCCGGGACAGGGATACCGGGGAGCTGTTTTTT. It yields the protein CANSPTPIRDRDTGELFF.

This clonotype was recorded at least ten times. This chain joins TRBV3-1 and TRBJ2-1; 9 positions agree with TRBD2. Unmatched junction bases numbered 3, after V lost 4 bases and J lost 8 bases. Looked up from germline, CDR1 is LGHDT and CDR2 is YNNKEL (reference sequence). This CDR3 region has 13 residues. This CDR3 is CASSLRGRDEQFF. In DNA form, the CDR3 reads TGTGCCAGCAGCCTTCGCGGGAGGGATGAGCAGTTCTTC.

The table lists this clonotype with a few counts. V is TRBV4-1 and J is TRBJ2-4, with TRBD1 as a possible D gene (6 bases). CDR3 length: 18 residues. The germline V and J ends were trimmed by 4 bases and 0 bases, with 19 bases remaining between them. CDR1 is MGHRA and CDR2 is YSYEKL in the germline V gene. Here the CDR3 DNA reads TGCGCCAGCAGCCTCCGATCGGACAGCCGGGTAGCCAAAAACATTCAGTACTTC. Translation gives CASSLRSDSRVAKNIQYF.

This clonotype was counted only a few times. The chain employs TRBV9 and TRBJ1-4; maybe TRBD1 (6 bases). Trimming pared 0 bases from V and 7 bases from J, leaving 10 bases between. The CDR3 consists of 14 residues. The germline V gene encodes CDR1 SGDLS and CDR2 YYNGEE. The CDR3 nucleotides read TGTGCCAGCAGCGTAGGGGGGGCCGGTGAAAAACTGTTTTTT. Its translation is CASSVGGAGEKLFF.